These 30 T cell receptor beta chains were all obtained from the same sample, sequenced in a study of control samples from healthy donors and cancer patients. Clones were sequenced by immunoSEQ multiplex PCR, and TCRdb holds only the in-frame ones, with some missing. The table has about 100,000 clones, about 88% seen once. Input material: blood. The receptors stem from a woman aged 45-59 years in good health.

This clone was seen only a few times. The chain carries TRBV9 and TRBJ1-2; unclear D gene. Trimming took 4 bases from V and 4 from J, leaving 8 bases between them. Germline CDR1 and CDR2: SGDLS and YYNGEE. The CDR3 loop spans 12 amino acids. In nucleotides, the CDR3 is TGTGCCAGCAGCCTAGCTGGCTATGGCTACACCTTC. Protein product: CASSLAGYGYTF.

The CDR3 DNA is TGTGCCAGCAGTTCCTTGGACAGTAGCAATCAGCCCCAGCATTTT. It codes for CASSSLDSSNQPQHF. The rearrangement links TRBV27 to TRBJ1-5; the D gene is possibly TRBD1 (6 bases). Germline V gene lookup returns CDR1 MNHEY and CDR2 SMNVEV (reference sequence). The germline V and J ends were trimmed by 4 bases and 0 bases, with 10 bases remaining between them. The CDR3 covers 15 residues.

The CDR3 spells CASSVLGGLDGYTF. DNA for the CDR3: TGTGCCAGCAGCGTGCTGGGTGGATTGGATGGCTACACCTTC. The rearrangement joins TRBV9 to TRBJ1-2; D is uncertain. Germline V CDR1 and CDR2: SGDLS, YYNGEE. The CDR3 consists of 14 residues. V was pared by 2 bases and J by 6 bases, with 14 bases between.

V gene TRBV4-2 combines with J gene TRBJ1-1; tentative D call: TRBD1 (5 bases). V was pared by 4 bases and J by 0 bases, with 12 bases between. This CDR3 is built from 15 residues. Germline values: CDR1 LGHNA, CDR2 YNFKEQ. CDR3 protein: CASSPGGGLNTEAFF. The CDR3, as DNA: TGTGCCAGCAGCCCCGGGGGGGGTCTGAACACTGAAGCTTTCTTT.

This clone was counted once. This rearrangement joins TRBV27 to TRBJ2-1; 8 positions match TRBD1. This CDR3 comprises 15 residues. V gave up 6 bases and J gave up 4 bases; unmatched junction bases: 8. Looked up from germline, CDR1 is MNHEY and CDR2 is SMNVEV (reference sequence). CDR3 nucleotides: TGTGCCAGCAGCCTCACAGGGGGTGGGTACAATGAGCAGTTCTTC. As protein: CASSLTGGGYNEQFF.

A single count supports this clone. CDR3: CASSFLDRGRRETQYF. Here the CDR3 DNA reads TGCGCCAGCAGCTTCCTGGACAGGGGGCGACGAGAGACCCAGTACTTC. This sequence joins TRBV5-1 and TRBJ2-5, with TRBD1 identical over 11 bases. CDR3 length: 16 residues. CDR1 SGHRS and CDR2 YFSETQ come from the germline V gene. J gave up 4 bases and V 2 bases, and 7 bases lay outside the gene matches. The full variable domain, its missing parts supplied by reference TRBV5-1 and TRBJ2-5, is KAGVTQTPRYLIKTRGQQVTLSCSPISGHRSVSWYQQTPGQGLQFLFEYFSETQRNKGNFPGRFSGRQFSNSRSEMNVSTLELGDSALYLCASSFLDRGRRETQYFGPGTRLLVL.

The rearrangement joins TRBV6-2 or TRBV6-3 to TRBJ1-1; tentative D call: TRBD1 (6 bases). The CDR3 is 15 residues long. With 2 bases removed from V and 1 base from J, the gap between germline ends came to 11 bases. Germline V lookup: CDR1 MNHEY, CDR2 SVGEGT. The CDR3 here is CASSYRSDRNTEAFF. The CDR3 coding sequence is TGTGCCAGCAGTTACCGCTCGGACAGGAACACTGAAGCTTTCTTT.

The chain links TRBV25-1 to TRBJ2-5, with D uncertain. With 3 bases removed from V and 6 bases from J, the gap between germline ends came to 5 bases. Germline V CDR1 and CDR2: MGHDK, SYGVNS. This CDR3 is 11 amino acids long. DNA for the CDR3: TGTGCCAGCAGTGAGGGGAAGACCCAGTACTTC. As protein: CASSEGKTQYF.

The genes are TRBV6-4 and TRBJ2-3; D gene unclear. The CDR3 spans 14 residues. V was pared by 3 bases and J by 0 bases, with 7 bases between. Germline V gene data show CDR1 as MRHNA and CDR2 as SNTAGT. CDR3 DNA sequence: TGTGCCAGCAGTGAGGCCAGTAGCACAGATACGCAGTATTTT. The encoded protein is CASSEASSTDTQYF.

The chain couples TRBV11-2 to TRBJ2-7; 8 nucleotides line up with TRBD2. The CDR3 is 15 amino acids. Germline trimming cut 1 base from V and 1 base from J; bases unmatched to any gene: 3. Germline CDR1 is SGHAT and CDR2 is FQNNGV. CDR3 in amino acids: CASSLGLAGSYEQYV. For the CDR3, the DNA is TGTGCCAGCAGCTTAGGGCTAGCGGGTTCCTACGAGCAGTACGTC.

The chain uses TRBV7-2 and TRBJ2-1, with D tentatively TRBD2 (6 bases). Between the trimmed V and J ends, which lost 8 bases and 3 bases, there was a span of 17 bases. The CDR3 is 15 residues long. Germline CDR1 SGHTA, CDR2 FQGNSA. The DNA of the CDR3 is TGTGCCAGCTCCTCCGGGCTAGCGAGCTACAATGAGCAGTTCTTC. This translates into CASSSGLASYNEQFF.

This chain connects TRBV9 to TRBJ2-3; no definite D call. Germline loops: CDR1 SGDLS, CDR2 YYNGEE. V was shortened by 0 bases and J by 6 bases, with 8 bases between the two germline ends. This CDR3 contains 13 residues. The CDR3 bases are TGTGCCAGCAGCGTAGGAGGTGTTGATACGCAGTATTTT. It encodes CASSVGGVDTQYF.

V usage is TRBV6-5 and J usage is TRBJ1-5; D is unresolved. Per germline, CDR1 MNHEY and CDR2 SVGAGI. The CDR3 extends over 15 amino acids. V dropped 3 bases and J dropped 4 bases, with 13 bases sitting between them. CDR3 region: CASSYQKGSNQPQHF. As DNA, the CDR3 is TGTGCCAGCAGTTATCAGAAAGGGTCTAATCAGCCCCAGCATTTT.

The J gene is TRBJ2-1, the V gene TRBV19; maybe TRBD1 (6 bases). This CDR3 has 14 residues. The germline CDR1 and CDR2 sequences are LNHDA and SQIVND (reference sequence). The V gene lost 10 bases and the J gene lost 2 bases, with 15 bases spanning the gap. The CDR3 DNA reads as TGTGCCATTTCAAGAGGGACACCCTACAATGAGCAGTTCTTC. The encoded protein is CAISRGTPYNEQFF. The full variable domain, in which reference TRBV19 and TRBJ2-1 provide the parts outside the CDR3, is DGGITQSPKYLFRKEGQNVTLSCEQNLNHDAMYWYRQDPGQGLRLIYYSQIVNDFQKGDIAEGYSVSREKKESFPLTVTSAQKNPTAFYLCAISRGTPYNEQFFGPGTRLTVL.

The J gene is TRBJ2-1, the V gene TRBV2; possible D gene TRBD1, 6 bases. The CDR3 covers 17 residues. V was trimmed by 6 bases and J by 0 bases, leaving 18 bases between them. The germline V gene encodes CDR1 SNHLY and CDR2 FYNNEI. Written as DNA, the CDR3 is TGTGCCAGCAGGGGACCCGGGACAAAGAGCTCCTACAATGAGCAGTTCTTC. Translated: CASRGPGTKSSYNEQFF. Full variable domain (outside the CDR3, taken from reference TRBV2 and TRBJ2-1): EPEVTQTPSHQVTQMGQEVILRCVPISNHLYFYWYRQILGQKVEFLVSFYNNEISEKSEIFDDQFSVERPDGSNFTLKIRSTKLEDSAMYFCASRGPGTKSSYNEQFFGPGTRLTVL.

This clone was picked up one time. The chain couples TRBV7-3 to TRBJ2-1, with 14 bases lining up with TRBD2. The CDR3 spans 16 residues. Germline values: CDR1 SGHTA, CDR2 FQGTGA. V shed 5 bases and J 9 bases; nucleotides not matched to a gene: 9. CDR3 DNA sequence: TGTGCCAGCAGCCCGCCGGGACTAGCGGGAGAGGGTGAGCAGTTCTTC. It is translated as CASSPPGLAGEGEQFF.

The rearrangement links TRBV6-5 to TRBJ1-2, with D unclear. The germline V and J ends were trimmed by 0 bases and 4 bases, with 9 bases remaining between them. Germline CDR1 and CDR2: MNHEY and SVGAGI. The CDR3 consists of 14 residues. The DNA for the CDR3 is TGTGCCAGCAGTTACTCGAAGACCTTCTATGGCTACACCTTC. The encoded protein is CASSYSKTFYGYTF.

The V call is TRBV19, the J call TRBJ2-1; 8 bases map to TRBD1. Germline V CDR1 and CDR2: LNHDA, SQIVND (reference sequence). J lost 3 bases, V lost 9 bases, and 10 bases had no gene match. The CDR3 loop spans 15 amino acids. This CDR3 is CASTPGGGFYNEQFF. The CDR3 DNA is TGTGCCAGCACCCCAGGGGGCGGGTTCTACAATGAGCAGTTCTTC.

The V call is TRBV6-2 or TRBV6-3, the J call TRBJ1-5; tentative D call: TRBD1 (6 bases). Germline CDR1 reads MNHEY; CDR2 reads SVGEGT. Deletions cut 2 bases from V and 7 bases from J, with 12 bases between. This CDR3 region has 14 residues. CDR3 coding DNA: TGTGCCAGCAGTTACCCCGGGGGCGAGCAGCCCCAGCATTTT. Translating it yields CASSYPGGEQPQHF.

The chain recombines TRBV5-8 with TRBJ1-2; D ambiguous. Germline V lookup: CDR1 SGHTS, CDR2 YDEGEE. Trimming took 4 bases from V and 8 from J, leaving 30 bases between them. The length of the CDR3 is 18 residues. For the CDR3, the DNA is TGTGCCAGCAGCCGGGCGCTGTCTGACATCGGGCGGGGAGGCGGCTACACCTTC. It is translated as CASSRALSDIGRGGGYTF.

The chain recombines TRBV7-3 with TRBJ2-3; 8 nucleotides match TRBD2. There are 18 residues in the CDR3. V trimming: 0 bases; J trimming: 1 base; junction bases outside the gene matches: 9. Germline CDR1 SGHTA, CDR2 FQGTGA. The CDR3 DNA reads TGTGCCAGCAGCTTAACTGTAGGAGGAGCGGGGGGCACAGATACGCAGTATTTT. Translated: CASSLTVGGAGGTDTQYF.

This clone is a singleton in its sample. The genes are TRBV5-1 and TRBJ2-1; perhaps TRBD2 as D (5 bases). Deletions cut 0 bases from V and 2 bases from J, with 12 bases between. This CDR3 is built from 16 residues. From germline, CDR1 is SGHRS and CDR2 YFSETQ. CDR3 sequence: CASSLEGASPYNEQFF. The CDR3, as DNA: TGCGCCAGCAGCTTGGAAGGTGCTAGCCCCTACAATGAGCAGTTCTTC.

This clone was seen a handful of times. The gene calls are TRBV27 and TRBJ1-1, with D perhaps matching TRBD1 (6 bases). CDR1 MNHEY and CDR2 SMNVEV come from the germline V gene (reference sequence). V gave up 5 bases and J gave up 1 base, with 14 bases separating them. CDR3 length: 15 residues. CDR3 residues: CASSLGDITNTEAFF. For the CDR3, the DNA is TGTGCCAGCAGTCTGGGGGACATAACGAACACTGAAGCTTTCTTT.

This chain uses TRBV5-1 with TRBJ2-2, with a weak D call TRBD1 (6 bases). Trimming shortened V by 4 bases and J by 8 bases, and 12 bases separated the two germline ends. In germline, CDR1 is SGHRS, CDR2 YFSETQ. The length of the CDR3 is 13 residues. DNA of the CDR3: TGCGCCAGCAGCACAGACGGGACAGGGGAGCTGTTTTTT. It translates to CASSTDGTGELFF.

The DNA of the CDR3 is TGTGCCAGCAGCGGGCCCCAGGGCGGCTCTGGAAACACCATATATTTT. Translation: CASSGPQGGSGNTIYF. The chain carries TRBV11-2 and TRBJ1-3, with D possibly TRBD1 on 5 matching bases. The CDR3 sequence is 16 residues long. Germline lookup yields CDR1 SGHAT and CDR2 FQNNGV. V was cut by 5 bases and J by 0 bases, with 14 bases left in between.

The gene calls are TRBV3-1 (or the pseudogene TRBV3-2) and TRBJ2-7, with 11 bases matching TRBD2. This CDR3 is 16 amino acids long. Trimming took 4 bases from V and 7 from J; bases not matched to a gene: 12. The germline V gene has CDR1 LGHDT and CDR2 YNNKEL (reference sequence). CDR3 protein: CASSRRGSGGAREQYF. The CDR3 DNA is TGTGCCAGCAGCCGTAGAGGTAGCGGGGGGGCCAGGGAGCAGTACTTC.

This clone turned up a few times. This rearrangement joins TRBV6-5 to TRBJ1-6; no clear D gene. The V gene lost 5 bases and the J gene lost 6 bases, with 5 bases spanning the gap. The germline CDR1 and CDR2 sequences are MNHEY and SVGAGI. The CDR3 runs 12 residues. The CDR3 spells CASSRVNSPLHF. Written as DNA, the CDR3 is TGTGCCAGCAGTCGTGTTAATTCACCCCTCCACTTT.

Here the CDR3 DNA reads TGTGCCATCAGTGAACGGACGCCGAGGCGGTACGAGCAGTACGTC. Residues: CAISERTPRRYEQYV. The chain links TRBV10-3 to TRBJ2-7; the D is unclear. The length of the CDR3 is 15 residues. Germline CDR1 is ENHRY and CDR2 is SYGVKD. V shed 3 bases and J shed 4 bases, with 16 bases lying between them.

This clone has a single count. This rearrangement joins TRBV7-8 to TRBJ2-1; 10 bases fit TRBD2. Looked up from germline, CDR1 is SGHVS and CDR2 is FQNEAQ. The CDR3 is 17 residues long. Unmatched junction bases numbered 9, after V lost 1 base and J lost 6 bases. The DNA for the CDR3 is TGTGCCAGCAGCTTAGTACGACTCGCTAGCGGGGGCAATGAGCAGTTCTTC. Residues: CASSLVRLASGGNEQFF.

The chain links TRBV6-5 to TRBJ1-2; D perhaps matches TRBD1 (6 bases). This CDR3 comprises 15 residues. Trimming removed 5 bases at V and 4 bases at J, with 17 bases between. Germline V lookup: CDR1 MNHEY, CDR2 SVGAGI. The CDR3 coding sequence is TGTGCCAGCAGTCTCCTAGGGGAAGGGGGCTATGGCTACACCTTC. It encodes CASSLLGEGGYGYTF.